The clone carrying this T cell receptor beta chain was seen ten or more times. This record belongs to a study of breast tumors, draining lymph nodes, adjacent tissues. Each CDR3 protein is one row after TCRdb ran MiXCR on the multiplex PCR reads. The table records 23,000 or so distinct CDR3 sequences, approximately 61% of them present only once. The sample consisted of tumor-adjacent breast tissue. The source is a female donor with breast cancer. Some clones in this sample may be carry-over from other donors' samples.

CDR3 in DNA: TGTGCCAGCAGTCTTGAAGGGGCTCGGGGCTACACCTTC. Encoded protein: CASSLEGARGYTF. V usage is TRBV2 and J usage is TRBJ1-2; possible D gene TRBD1, 5 bases. V lost 5 bases and J lost 8, with 15 bases in between. Germline V gene lookup returns CDR1 SNHLY and CDR2 FYNNEI. The CDR3 length is 13 residues.